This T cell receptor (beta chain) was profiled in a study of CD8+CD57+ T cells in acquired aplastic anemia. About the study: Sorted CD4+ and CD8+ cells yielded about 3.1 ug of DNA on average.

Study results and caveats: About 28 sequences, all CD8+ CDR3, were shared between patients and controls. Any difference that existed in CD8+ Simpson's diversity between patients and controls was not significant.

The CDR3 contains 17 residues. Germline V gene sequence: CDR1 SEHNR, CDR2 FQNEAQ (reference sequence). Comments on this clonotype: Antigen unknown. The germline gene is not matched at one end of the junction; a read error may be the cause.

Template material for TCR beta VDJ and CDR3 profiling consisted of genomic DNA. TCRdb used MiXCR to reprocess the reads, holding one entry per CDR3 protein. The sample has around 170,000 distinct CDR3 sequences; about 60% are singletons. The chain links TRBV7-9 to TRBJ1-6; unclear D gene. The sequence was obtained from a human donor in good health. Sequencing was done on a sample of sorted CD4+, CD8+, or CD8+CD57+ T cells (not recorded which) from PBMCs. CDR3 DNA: TGTGCCAGCAGCCTAGCATCGGGTTCTTGGTATAATTCACCCCTCCACTTT. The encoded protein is CASSLASGSWYNSPLHF.